Following are 4 T cell receptor beta chains from one sample sequenced in a study of CD8+CD57+ T cells in acquired aplastic anemia. Profiling that covered TCR beta VDJ and CDR3 relied on genomic DNA as its template. Each CDR3 protein is one row after TCRdb ran MiXCR on the reads. The table has about 190,000 distinct CDR3 sequences, approximately 52% seen once. Sequencing was done on a sample of sorted CD4+, CD8+, or CD8+CD57+ T cells (not recorded which) from PBMCs. The source is a human donor in good health, serving as a control.

V and J are TRBV20-1 and TRBJ2-1; 12 bases match TRBD1. Losses at the gene ends were 5 bases for V and 6 bases for J; bases not matched to a gene: 8. Germline V CDR1 and CDR2: DFQATT, SNEGSKA (reference sequence). The CDR3 is made up of 15 amino acids. CDR3 amino acids: CSAQPGTGGFNEQFF. DNA for the CDR3: TGCAGTGCTCAACCCGGGACAGGGGGCTTCAATGAGCAGTTCTTC.

This clonotype was found many times. V and J are TRBV6-2 or TRBV6-3 and TRBJ2-7, with D tentatively TRBD1 or TRBD2 (5 bases each). V shed 1 base and J shed 7 bases, with 11 bases lying between them. This CDR3 contains 13 residues. In germline, CDR1 is MNHEY, CDR2 SVGEGT. The CDR3 reads CASSYWLGEEQYF. Written as DNA, the CDR3 is TGTGCCAGCAGTTACTGGCTGGGGGAGGAGCAGTACTTC.

This clonotype was counted at least ten times. The chain carries TRBV7-2 and TRBJ2-7; D might be TRBD1 (6 bases). This CDR3 has 15 residues. Trimming took 5 bases from V and 3 from J, leaving 17 bases between them. Germline CDR1 SGHTA, CDR2 FQGNSA. CDR3 sequence (DNA): TGTGCCAGCAGCCCTCAGGGCCAAGGGGGCTACGAGCAGTACTTC. It encodes CASSPQGQGGYEQYF. Variable domain in full (rest from reference TRBV7-2 and TRBJ2-7): GAGVSQSPSNKVTEKGKDVELRCDPISGHTALYWYRQSLGQGLEFLIYFQGNSAPDKSGLPSDRFSAERTGGSVSTLTIQRTQQEDSAVYLCASSPQGQGGYEQYFGPGTRLTVT.

This clonotype was observed at least ten times. This sequence joins TRBV6-2 or TRBV6-3 and TRBJ1-1; 7 nucleotides line up with TRBD1. Trimming removed 5 bases from V and 2 bases from J; junction bases left unmatched: 5. This CDR3 has 14 residues. Germline loops: CDR1 MNHEY, CDR2 SVGEGT. In DNA, the CDR3 is TGTGCCAGCAGTCCCGGGACAGACAACACTGAAGCTTTCTTT. This gives the protein CASSPGTDNTEAFF.